This T cell receptor (beta chain) was captured by sequencing in a study of cytomegalovirus exposure and HLA in healthy donors. TCRdb's table, derived via immunoSEQ multiplex PCR, lists solely in-frame clones and lacks some. The table lists approximately 160,000 clones, about 89% of them singletons. CDR1 SGHAT and CDR2 FQNNGV come from the germline V gene. The CDR3 contains 12 residues. Trimming took 1 base from V and 3 from J, leaving 4 bases between them. Study-level results: One later analysis, an examination of the roughly 130 validation repertoires, found that first-cohort TCR clusters tended to co-occur in them.

Points on this clone: Its cognate antigen is unknown.

The material sequenced was PBMCs. The source is a woman aged 18-29 years in good health and CMV-seropositive. The gene calls are TRBV11-2 and TRBJ2-7; no reliable D call. Here the CDR3 reads CASSLGYYEQYF. For the CDR3, the DNA is TGTGCCAGCAGCTTAGGCTACTACGAGCAGTACTTC.